A few counts support the clone carrying this TCR beta chain. Its matching antigen is unknown. PCR primers comprised 60 Vbeta and 13 Jbeta primers. Only in-frame clones appear in the TCRdb table, and some are missing; sequencing was by immunoSEQ multiplex PCR. The sample has some 130,000 clones; around three quarters are singletons. Whereas donors were nominally healthy upon sampling, unrecorded immune exposures were probable. The entry originates in a study of cytomegalovirus exposure and HLA in healthy donors. This CDR3 has 18 residues. The V gene end was trimmed by 4 bases and the J gene end by 5 bases; junction bases not matched to a gene: 19. Germline V gene sequence: CDR1 SGDLS, CDR2 YYNGEE. Points from the study as a whole: The study put 150 to 200 TCR beta chains on its list as cytomegalovirus-associated. Among TCR beta chains of equal frequency, HLA-associated ones were more clonally expanded in a later analysis.

This receptor was taken from a man aged 40-55 years in good health and CMV-seronegative. The rearrangement uses TRBV9 and TRBJ2-3, with 7 bases matching TRBD2. The specimen was PBMCs. The CDR3 sequence is CASSIELAGEHRKDTQYF. The DNA of the CDR3 is TGTGCCAGCAGCATCGAGCTGGCGGGGGAGCACCGAAAAGATACGCAGTATTTT.